The TCR beta chain under discussion was sequenced for a study of T cell repertoires in aging, cancer and after chemotherapy. A mixed TRB-A/B primer pool amplified rearranged TRB by multiplex touch-down PCR. TCRdb independently ran MiXCR on the multiplex PCR reads; one entry per CDR3 protein. The sample contains several thousand distinct CDR3 sequences, 64% of which appear only once. The template was genomic DNA from peripheral blood, not RNA. In germline, CDR1 is MNHEY, CDR2 SVGEGT. V lost 4 bases and J lost 2, with 11 bases in between. The CDR3 is 14 residues long. V gene TRBV6-2 or TRBV6-3 combines with J gene TRBJ1-1; D is uncertain. The sequencing sample was made of blood. This clonotype was sampled from a human donor with a solid tumor. CDR3 nucleotides: TGTGCCAGCAGTTCTCCGACCGTAAACACTGAAGCTTTCTTT. The encoded protein is CASSSPTVNTEAFF.